Listed here are 30 T cell receptor beta chains from one sample, sequenced in a study of blood T cell repertoires in COVID-19. TCRdb's copy holds only in-frame clones and misses some; the assay was immunoSEQ multiplex PCR. The sample contains 55,000 to 75,000 clones, approximately 86% of which appear only once. Sequenced input: peripheral blood. These receptors were taken from a man older than 75 with active COVID-19.

The rearrangement joins TRBV5-1 to TRBJ1-5; the match to TRBD1 covers 7 bases. The CDR3 is 14 amino acids. Germline V CDR1 and CDR2: SGHRS, YFSETQ. Trimming removed 4 bases from V and 3 bases from J; junction bases left unmatched: 4. The CDR3: CASSPGQINQPQHF. CDR3 bases: TGCGCCAGCAGCCCGGGACAGATCAATCAGCCCCAGCATTTT.

The chain recombines TRBV7-3 with TRBJ2-5, with 9 nucleotides matching TRBD1. CDR1 is SGHTA, CDR2 FQGTGA, per germline. The CDR3 loop spans 16 amino acids. J was trimmed by 2 bases and V by 4 bases; bases with no gene match: 8. The CDR3 protein is CASSSGLQGAQETQYF. Written as DNA, the CDR3 is TGTGCCAGCAGCTCTGGCCTACAGGGGGCGCAAGAGACCCAGTACTTC.

The chain has TRBV6-2 or TRBV6-3 and TRBJ2-4; D possibly corresponds to TRBD1 (6 bases). V lost 5 bases to trimming and J lost 9 bases, with 14 bases between them. CDR3 length equals 13 residues. CDR1 is MNHEY and CDR2 is SVGEGT in the germline V gene. The CDR3: CASSNLQGSIQYF. CDR3 DNA: TGTGCCAGCAGTAACTTACAGGGAAGCATTCAGTACTTC.

The rearrangement joins TRBV6-2 or TRBV6-3 to TRBJ2-1, with 14 nucleotides matching TRBD2. CDR1 is MNHEY, CDR2 SVGEGT, per germline. The ends lost 5 bases at V and 2 bases at J; junction bases unmatched: 5. The CDR3 totals 17 residues. Here the CDR3 DNA reads TGTGCCAGCAGTCCAGGACTAGCGGGGGGAACCTACAATGAGCAGTTCTTC. Its protein is CASSPGLAGGTYNEQFF.

This chain joins TRBV19 and TRBJ1-4; D is perhaps TRBD1 (5 bases). CDR3 length equals 14 residues. V was shortened by 10 bases and J by 7 bases, with 19 bases between the two germline ends. In germline, CDR1 is LNHDA, CDR2 SQIVND (reference sequence). The CDR3 DNA sequence: TGTGCCACCCAAGGTGGGGCAGTCAGTGAAAAACTGTTTTTT. Protein sequence: CATQGGAVSEKLFF.

The rearrangement uses TRBV15 and TRBJ2-1; no clear D gene. The CDR3 covers 14 residues. V lost 1 base, J lost 2 bases, and 6 bases lay in between. The V gene's germline CDR1 is LNHNV and CDR2 YYDKDF (reference sequence). The CDR3 is CATSRGGTYNEQFF. CDR3 DNA sequence: TGTGCCACCAGCAGAGGAGGAACCTACAATGAGCAGTTCTTC.

This clone was found many times. The chain uses TRBV29-1 and TRBJ1-5, with TRBD1 matching over 7 bases. This CDR3 has 14 amino acids. The germline gives CDR1 SQVTM, CDR2 ANQGSEA. The V segment lost 6 bases and the J segment 5 bases; nucleotides outside the gene matches: 10. The DNA of the CDR3 is TGCAGCGTATCGATCGGGACAGCCGATCAGCCCCAGCATTTT. Translation gives CSVSIGTADQPQHF.

This clone was detected only a few times. This sequence joins TRBV9 and TRBJ2-1; 7 bases map to TRBD1. From germline, CDR1 is SGDLS and CDR2 YYNGEE. Trimming cost V 3 bases and J 0 bases; bases outside gene matches: 3. CDR3 length: 15 residues. As DNA, the CDR3 is TGTGCCAGCAGCGCTCGACAGGGCTCCTACAATGAGCAGTTCTTC. As protein: CASSARQGSYNEQFF.

The gene calls are TRBV29-1 and TRBJ1-1; 10 nucleotides match TRBD1. The germline V gene has CDR1 SQVTM and CDR2 ANQGSEA. The length of the CDR3 is 13 residues. The V and J ends lost 3 bases and 5 bases, in that order; junction bases with no gene match: 3. The CDR3 sequence: CSVDDRGQTEAFF. Written as DNA, the CDR3 is TGCAGCGTTGACGACAGGGGGCAAACTGAAGCTTTCTTT.

The V call is TRBV5-1, the J call TRBJ2-7, with D possibly TRBD1 on 6 matching bases. The CDR3 totals 14 residues. The V end was cut by 2 bases, the J end by 3 bases, with 12 bases between. Germline V gene sequence: CDR1 SGHRS, CDR2 YFSETQ. CDR3 residues: CASSFYQGNYEQYF. DNA for the CDR3: TGCGCCAGCAGCTTCTACCAGGGGAACTACGAGCAGTACTTC.

The chain has TRBV7-3 and TRBJ1-1; tentative D call: TRBD1 (5 bases). CDR3 length: 15 residues. The V gene's germline CDR1 is SGHTA and CDR2 FQGTGA. V dropped 1 base and J dropped 1 base, with 10 bases sitting between them. The CDR3 loop is CASSLSAGQNTEAFF. DNA for the CDR3: TGTGCCAGCAGCTTAAGTGCAGGGCAGAACACTGAAGCTTTCTTT. The whole variable domain, filled in from reference TRBV7-3 and TRBJ1-1, reads GAGVSQTPSNKVTEKGKYVELRCDPISGHTALYWYRQSLGQGPEFLIYFQGTGAADDSGLPNDRFFAVRPEGSVSTLKIQRTERGDSAVYLCASSLSAGQNTEAFFGQGTRLTVV.

The V and J genes are TRBV28 and TRBJ2-2, with a tentative D call TRBD2 (5 bases). Germline assignment: CDR1 MDHEN and CDR2 SYDVKM. Trimming removed 5 bases at V and 4 bases at J, with 8 bases between. The CDR3 loop spans 13 amino acids. The DNA for the CDR3 is TGTGCCAGCAGTACTAGGTTCACCGGGGAGCTGTTTTTT. This sequence encodes CASSTRFTGELFF.

This chain uses TRBV24-1 with TRBJ2-5; tentative D call: TRBD2 (5 bases). Germline CDR1 and CDR2: KGHDR and SFDVKD. V lost 7 bases and J lost 0, with 8 bases in between. The CDR3 contains 13 residues. The CDR3 loop reads CATSRRYQETQYF. CDR3 DNA: TGTGCCACCAGCCGGAGGTACCAAGAGACCCAGTACTTC.

The J gene is TRBJ2-1, the V gene TRBV7-2; 7 bases match TRBD1. With V trimmed by 5 bases and J by 7 bases, 11 bases remained unmatched. In germline, CDR1 is SGHTA, CDR2 FQGNSA. The CDR3 runs 15 residues. The chain's CDR3 is CASSHHETGWNEQFF. In DNA, the CDR3 is TGTGCCAGCAGCCACCATGAGACAGGGTGGAATGAGCAGTTCTTC. The complete variable domain, with remaining parts taken from reference TRBV7-2 and TRBJ2-1, reads GAGVSQSPSNKVTEKGKDVELRCDPISGHTALYWYRQSLGQGLEFLIYFQGNSAPDKSGLPSDRFSAERTGGSVSTLTIQRTQQEDSAVYLCASSHHETGWNEQFFGPGTRLTVL.

The chain combines TRBV12-3 or TRBV12-4 with TRBJ2-4, with 7 nucleotides matching TRBD1. Trimming at V came to 6 bases and at J to 8 bases, leaving 7 bases not matched to a gene. The CDR3 is 13 residues long. In DNA, the CDR3 is TGTGCCAGCAGACGGGACAGCGAGGACATTCAGTACTTC. This sequence encodes CASRRDSEDIQYF.

V gene TRBV7-6 combines with J gene TRBJ2-1; tentatively, D is TRBD1 (5 bases). Trimming shortened V by 1 base and J by 5 bases, and 12 bases separated the two germline ends. Germline assignment: CDR1 SGHVS and CDR2 FNYEAQ. This CDR3 spans 15 amino acids. The CDR3 nucleotides read TGTGCCAGCAGCTTAGTCTCAGGGTCCCACAATGAGCAGTTCTTC. Its protein is CASSLVSGSHNEQFF.

V usage is TRBV7-9 and J usage is TRBJ2-2, with D perhaps matching TRBD1 (5 bases). Trimming shortened V by 2 bases and J by 3 bases, and 7 bases separated the two germline ends. Looked up from germline, CDR1 is SEHNR and CDR2 is FQNEAQ (reference sequence). CDR3 length equals 14 residues. The CDR3 here is CASSLQGYTGELFF. The CDR3 region has the DNA TGTGCCAGCAGCTTACAGGGCTACACCGGGGAGCTGTTTTTT.

V usage is TRBV30 and J usage is TRBJ2-1; 10 bases align to TRBD2. The germline gives CDR1 GTSNPN, CDR2 SVGIG (reference sequence). The CDR3 is 15 amino acids. V shed 2 bases, J shed 3 bases, and the junction held 4 bases outside the gene matches. The CDR3 DNA is TGTGCCTGGAGTATACTAGCGGGAAGCTACAATGAGCAGTTCTTC. Protein: CAWSILAGSYNEQFF.

The chain combines TRBV3-1 (or the pseudogene TRBV3-2) with TRBJ1-2; 9 bases line up with TRBD1. Looked up from germline, CDR1 is LGHDT and CDR2 is YNNKEL (reference sequence). CDR3 size: 14 residues. Trimming at V came to 5 bases and at J to 4 bases, leaving 5 bases not matched to a gene. CDR3 DNA sequence: TGTGCCAGCAGCTTACAGGGGGCTGGCTATGGCTACACCTTC. Its translation: CASSLQGAGYGYTF.

This chain connects TRBV28 to TRBJ2-7; TRBD2 matches at 11 bases. CDR3 size: 14 residues. Unmatched junction bases numbered 5, after V lost 6 bases and J lost 4 bases. CDR1 and CDR2 (germline): MDHEN, SYDVKM. The CDR3 here is CASSTSGSLYEQYF. CDR3 in DNA: TGTGCCAGCAGCACTAGCGGGAGTTTATACGAGCAGTACTTC.

This clone has a single count. V and J are TRBV18 and TRBJ1-1; 9 nucleotides match TRBD1. After removal of 7 bases from V and 1 base from J, the junction contained 10 bases not matched to a gene. CDR3 length: 16 amino acids. CDR1 is KGHSH, CDR2 LQKENI, per germline. CDR3 amino acids: CASLAGTGTKNTEAFF. The CDR3 DNA reads as TGTGCCAGCTTGGCCGGGACAGGGACAAAGAACACTGAAGCTTTCTTT.

In its sample, this clone was seen a few times. The V call is TRBV30, the J call TRBJ1-5, with D hard to call. Germline V CDR1 and CDR2: GTSNPN, SVGIG (reference sequence). Trimming pared 7 bases from V and 3 bases from J, leaving 13 bases between. There are 13 residues in the CDR3. CDR3 DNA sequence: TGTGCCTATACGAAACAAACCAATCAGCCCCAGCATTTT. Protein sequence: CAYTKQTNQPQHF.

The rearrangement links TRBV9 to TRBJ1-4, with D hard to call. The V gene lost 4 bases and the J gene lost 0 bases, with 10 bases spanning the gap. The CDR3 sequence is 15 residues long. CDR1 SGDLS and CDR2 YYNGEE come from the germline V gene. CDR3 DNA: TGTGCCAGCAGCCCCGGGAGGACAACTAATGAAAAACTGTTTTTT. Its protein product is CASSPGRTTNEKLFF.

The V gene is TRBV19, the J gene TRBJ2-7, with 7 bases identical to TRBD1. This CDR3 region has 12 residues. J gave up 7 bases and V 8 bases, and 8 bases lay outside the gene matches. CDR1 LNHDA and CDR2 SQIVND come from the germline V gene (reference sequence). Here the CDR3 DNA reads TGTGCCAGTGGGGACAGCGCCTCTGAGCAGTACTTC. Its translation is CASGDSASEQYF.

The chain links TRBV10-3 to TRBJ2-1, with 8 bases that match TRBD1. Germline V gene data show CDR1 as ENHRY and CDR2 as SYGVKD. V lost 6 bases, J lost 9 bases, and 7 bases stayed unmatched. The CDR3 runs 13 residues. Written as DNA, the CDR3 is TGTGCCATCAGCGACAGGGGTACGGGTGAGCAGTTCTTC. It encodes CAISDRGTGEQFF.

Worth noting for this clone: The same CDR3 can be traced to other DNA sequences in this sample. V gene TRBV5-6 combines with J gene TRBJ1-5; the match to TRBD1 covers 7 bases. Germline CDR1 SGHDT, CDR2 YYEEEE. This CDR3 region has 14 residues. The junction had 2 bases not matched to a gene; V was cut back by 4 bases and J by 1 base. In DNA form, the CDR3 reads TGTGCCAGCAGCCTGGGACAGAGCAATCAGCCCCAGCATTTT. Its protein product is CASSLGQSNQPQHF.

This clone was observed a handful of times. The chain recombines TRBV4-3 with TRBJ2-7, with 9 bases fitting TRBD2. This CDR3 contains 18 residues. After removal of 0 bases from V and 3 bases from J, the junction contained 12 bases not matched to a gene. Per germline, CDR1 LGHNA and CDR2 YSLEER. The CDR3 coding sequence is TGCGCCAGCAGCCAAGATCGTGGGTTAGCGGGAGATGACTACGAGCAGTACTTC. Amino acid sequence: CASSQDRGLAGDDYEQYF.

The sample holds one count of this clone. Within the sample, other DNA sequences also encode this same CDR3. The chain couples TRBV3-1 (or the pseudogene TRBV3-2) to TRBJ2-7; D ambiguous. CDR1 and CDR2 from the germline V gene are LGHDT and YNNKEL (reference sequence). This CDR3 is built from 12 residues. The V end lost 2 bases, the J end lost 3 bases, and 5 bases lay between the germline ends. The CDR3: CASSQTDYEQYF. CDR3 DNA sequence: TGTGCCAGCAGCCAAACTGACTACGAGCAGTACTTC.

V is TRBV7-9 and J is TRBJ2-7, with a weak D call TRBD1 (6 bases). V dropped 5 bases and J dropped 3 bases, with 14 bases sitting between them. Germline CDR1 and CDR2: SEHNR and FQNEAQ (reference sequence). This CDR3 has 14 residues. This CDR3 reads CASSLTDSFYEQYF. The CDR3 DNA sequence: TGTGCCAGCAGCCTTACGGACAGTTTCTACGAGCAGTACTTC.

The chain is built from TRBV5-5 and TRBJ2-3; 13 bases fit TRBD2. Trimming cost V 4 bases and J 5 bases; bases outside gene matches: 4. The length of the CDR3 is 15 residues. The V gene's germline CDR1 is SGHKS and CDR2 YYEKEE (reference sequence). The DNA for the CDR3 is TGTGCCAGCAGCCTGGGACTAGCGGGGAAAGATACGCAGTATTTT. This gives the protein CASSLGLAGKDTQYF.